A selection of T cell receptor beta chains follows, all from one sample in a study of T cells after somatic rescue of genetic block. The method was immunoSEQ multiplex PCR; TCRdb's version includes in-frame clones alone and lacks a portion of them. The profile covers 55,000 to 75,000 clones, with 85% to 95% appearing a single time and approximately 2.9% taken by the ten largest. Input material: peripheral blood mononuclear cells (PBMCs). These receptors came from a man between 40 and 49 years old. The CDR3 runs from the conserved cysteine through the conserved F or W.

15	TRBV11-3	CASSRQGSDTGELFF
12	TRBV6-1	CASSEPGLVAYF
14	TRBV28	CASSLKREPAEQYF
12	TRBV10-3	CAISESLVEQYF
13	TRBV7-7	CASSLSRDNEQFF
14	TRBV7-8	CASSLGVLNEKLFF
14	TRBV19	CASSEGQGYTEAFF
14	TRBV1	CTSSQTGDRAGNTF
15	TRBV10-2	CASSESGGRGYEQYF
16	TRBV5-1	CASSLAGQGGTDTQYF
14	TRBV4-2	CASSQGQGDSGYTF
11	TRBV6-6	CASMTTWEQYF
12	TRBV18	CASSLGQPEAFF
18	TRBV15	CATSRGGTPTLSNQPQHF
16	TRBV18	CASSPRASGRADTQYF
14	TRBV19	CASSPFGRGHGYTF
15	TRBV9	CASSTTGFLDTEAFF
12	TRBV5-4	CASSWTGEGLDF
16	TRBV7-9	CASSLRGAALGDTQYF
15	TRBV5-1	CASRSGQGAQETQYF
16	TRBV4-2	CASSPQGGLAKNIQYF
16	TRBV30	CAWSGGTGTIEEKLFF